This T cell receptor (beta chain) was sequenced for a study of blood T cells in healthy people across ages. In the study overall: About one barcoded beta molecule was captured per two T cells (by template switching).

Looked up from germline, CDR1 is MGHDK and CDR2 is SYGVNS. V was trimmed by 1 base and J by 1 base, leaving 7 bases between them. The CDR3 has 14 amino acids. Sample-barcoded 5' priming and a J-beta primer mix drove a second PCR of about 6 to 12 cycles. The template-switch adaptor, which had 12 random nucleotides, put a tag on each cDNA molecule. TCRdb independently ran MiXCR on the 5' RACE reads; one entry per CDR3 protein. Of around 520,000 distinct CDR3 sequences detected, roughly a quarter appear once; the ten largest clones hold 3% to 4%. Notes on this clonotype: The antigen remains undetermined.

The study's findings and limits: The study found TCR beta diversity correlated strongly with naive T cell percentage.

PBMCs were isolated at a quantity of at least 7 million per sample. The data were also submitted as part of a second study, on T cells of mothers and their children.

What was sequenced was blood. The gene calls are TRBV25-1 and TRBJ2-5, with D perhaps given as TRBD1 or TRBD2 (5 bases each). The source of this sequence is a boy aged 2-9 years in good health. In DNA form, the CDR3 reads TGTGCCAGCAGTGAATGGGGGTCCCAAGAGACCCAGTACTTC. It codes for CASSEWGSQETQYF.